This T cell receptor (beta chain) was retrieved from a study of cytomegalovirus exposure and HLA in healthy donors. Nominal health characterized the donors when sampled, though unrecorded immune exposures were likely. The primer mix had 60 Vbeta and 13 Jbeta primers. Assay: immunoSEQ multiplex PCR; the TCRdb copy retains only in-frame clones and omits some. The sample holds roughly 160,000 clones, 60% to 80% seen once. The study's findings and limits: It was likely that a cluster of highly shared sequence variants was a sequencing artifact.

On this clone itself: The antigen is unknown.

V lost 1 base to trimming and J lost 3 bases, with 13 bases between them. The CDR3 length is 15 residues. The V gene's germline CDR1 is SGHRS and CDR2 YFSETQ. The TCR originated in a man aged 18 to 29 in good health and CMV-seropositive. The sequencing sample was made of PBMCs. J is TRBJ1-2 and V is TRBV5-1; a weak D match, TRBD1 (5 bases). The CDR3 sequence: CASSLTGHTDYGYTF. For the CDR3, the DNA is TGCGCCAGCAGCTTGACCGGACATACCGACTATGGCTACACCTTC.